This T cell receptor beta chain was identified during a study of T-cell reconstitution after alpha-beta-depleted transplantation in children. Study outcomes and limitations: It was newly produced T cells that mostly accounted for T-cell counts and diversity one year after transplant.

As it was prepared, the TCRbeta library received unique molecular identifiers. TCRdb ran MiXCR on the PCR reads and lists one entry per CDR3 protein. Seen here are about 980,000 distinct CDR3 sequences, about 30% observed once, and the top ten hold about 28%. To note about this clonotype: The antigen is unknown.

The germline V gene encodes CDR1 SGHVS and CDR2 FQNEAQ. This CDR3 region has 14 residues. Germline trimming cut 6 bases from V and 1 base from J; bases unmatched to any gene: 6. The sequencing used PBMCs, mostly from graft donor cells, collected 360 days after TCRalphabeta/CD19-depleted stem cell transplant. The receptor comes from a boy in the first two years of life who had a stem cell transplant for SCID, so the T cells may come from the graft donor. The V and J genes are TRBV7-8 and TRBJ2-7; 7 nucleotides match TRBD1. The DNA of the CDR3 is TGTGCCAGCAGGAAGACAGGGTCATCCTACGAGCAGTACTTC. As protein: CASRKTGSSYEQYF.